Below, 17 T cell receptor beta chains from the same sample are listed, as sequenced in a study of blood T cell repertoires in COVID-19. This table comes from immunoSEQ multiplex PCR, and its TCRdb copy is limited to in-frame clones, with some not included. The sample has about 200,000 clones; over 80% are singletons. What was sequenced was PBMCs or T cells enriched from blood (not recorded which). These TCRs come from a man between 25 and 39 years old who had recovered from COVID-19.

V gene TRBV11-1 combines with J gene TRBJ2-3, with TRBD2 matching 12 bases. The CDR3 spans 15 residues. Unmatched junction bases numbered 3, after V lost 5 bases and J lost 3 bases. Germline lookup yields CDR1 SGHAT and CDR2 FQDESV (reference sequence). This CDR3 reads CASSLLAGGTDTQYF. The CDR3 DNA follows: TGTGCCAGCAGCCTCCTAGCGGGAGGGACAGATACGCAGTATTTT.

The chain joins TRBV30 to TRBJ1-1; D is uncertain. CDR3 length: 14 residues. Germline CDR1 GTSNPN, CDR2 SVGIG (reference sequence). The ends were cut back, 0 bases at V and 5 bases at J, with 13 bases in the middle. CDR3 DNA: TGTGCCTGGAGTGTACTTAGAAGAGGGACTGAAGCTTTCTTT. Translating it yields CAWSVLRRGTEAFF. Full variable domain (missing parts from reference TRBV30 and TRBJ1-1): SQTIHQWPATLVQPVGSPLSLECTVEGTSNPNLYWYRQAAGRGLQLLFYSVGIGQISSEVPQNLSASRPQDRQFILSSKKLLLSDSGFYLCAWSVLRRGTEAFFGQGTRLTVV.

This CDR3 is CASSEAPGQNTGELFF. CDR3 coding DNA: TGTGCCAGCAGCGAGGCCCCGGGACAGAACACCGGGGAGCTGTTTTTT. V and J are TRBV6-2 or TRBV6-3 and TRBJ2-2, with D maybe TRBD1 (6 bases). Trimming pared 6 bases from V and 1 base from J, leaving 15 bases between. Germline V gene sequence: CDR1 MNHEY, CDR2 SVGEGT. The CDR3 covers 16 residues.

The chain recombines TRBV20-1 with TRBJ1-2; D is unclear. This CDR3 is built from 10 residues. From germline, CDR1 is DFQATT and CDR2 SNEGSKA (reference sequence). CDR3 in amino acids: CSPPSIGYTF. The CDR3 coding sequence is TGCAGCCCACCCTCTATAGGCTACACCTTC.

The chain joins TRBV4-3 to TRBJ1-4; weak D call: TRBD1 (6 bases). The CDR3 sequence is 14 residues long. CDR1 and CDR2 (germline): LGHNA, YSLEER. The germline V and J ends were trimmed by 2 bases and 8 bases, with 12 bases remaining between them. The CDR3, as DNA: TGCGCCAGCAGCCAAACCGGGACATCGGAAAAACTGTTTTTT. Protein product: CASSQTGTSEKLFF.

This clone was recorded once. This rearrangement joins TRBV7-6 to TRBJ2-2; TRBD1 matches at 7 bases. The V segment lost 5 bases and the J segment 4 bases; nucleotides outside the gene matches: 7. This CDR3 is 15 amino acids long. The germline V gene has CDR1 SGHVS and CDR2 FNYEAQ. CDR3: CASSPTTGRTGELFF. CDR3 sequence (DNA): TGTGCCAGCAGCCCGACGACAGGGCGCACCGGGGAGCTGTTTTTT.

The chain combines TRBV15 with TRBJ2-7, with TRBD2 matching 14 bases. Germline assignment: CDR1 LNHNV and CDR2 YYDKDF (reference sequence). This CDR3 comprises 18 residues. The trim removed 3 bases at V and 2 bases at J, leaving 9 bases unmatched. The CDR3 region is CATSRELGLAGGTYEQYF. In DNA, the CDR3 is TGTGCCACCAGCAGGGAATTAGGACTAGCGGGAGGAACCTACGAGCAGTACTTC.

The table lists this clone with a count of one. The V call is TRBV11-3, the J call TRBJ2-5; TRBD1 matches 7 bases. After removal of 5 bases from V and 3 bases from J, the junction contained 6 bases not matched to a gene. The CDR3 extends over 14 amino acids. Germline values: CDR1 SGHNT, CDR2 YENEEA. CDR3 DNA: TGTGCCAGCAGCAAGCGGACAGGCGAAGAGACCCAGTACTTC. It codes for CASSKRTGEETQYF.

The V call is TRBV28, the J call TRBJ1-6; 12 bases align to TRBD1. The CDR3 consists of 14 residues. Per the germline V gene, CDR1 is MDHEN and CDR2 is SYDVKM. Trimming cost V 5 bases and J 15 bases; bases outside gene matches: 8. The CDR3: CASSVGDRGLLLHF. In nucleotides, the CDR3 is TGTGCCAGCAGTGTCGGGGACAGGGGGCTTCTCCTCCACTTT.

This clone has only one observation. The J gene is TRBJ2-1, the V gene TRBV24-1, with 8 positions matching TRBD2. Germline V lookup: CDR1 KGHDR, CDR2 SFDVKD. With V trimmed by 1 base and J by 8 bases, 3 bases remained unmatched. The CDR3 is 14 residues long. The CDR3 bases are TGTGCCACCAGTGATTTTCTAGCGGGCTATGAGCAGTTCTTC. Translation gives CATSDFLAGYEQFF.

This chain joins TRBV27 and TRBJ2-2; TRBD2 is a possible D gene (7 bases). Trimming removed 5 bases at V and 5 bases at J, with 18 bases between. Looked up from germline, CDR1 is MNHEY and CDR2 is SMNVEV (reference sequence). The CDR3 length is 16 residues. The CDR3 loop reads CASSPRGGGGTGELFF. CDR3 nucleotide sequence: TGTGCCAGCAGTCCAAGGGGAGGGGGAGGGACCGGGGAGCTGTTTTTT.

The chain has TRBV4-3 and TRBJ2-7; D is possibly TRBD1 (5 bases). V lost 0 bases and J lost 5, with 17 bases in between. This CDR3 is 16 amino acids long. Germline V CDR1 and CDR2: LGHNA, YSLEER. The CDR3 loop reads CASSQDAGPFGNEQYF. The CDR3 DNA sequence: TGCGCCAGCAGCCAAGATGCAGGGCCTTTTGGGAACGAGCAGTACTTC.

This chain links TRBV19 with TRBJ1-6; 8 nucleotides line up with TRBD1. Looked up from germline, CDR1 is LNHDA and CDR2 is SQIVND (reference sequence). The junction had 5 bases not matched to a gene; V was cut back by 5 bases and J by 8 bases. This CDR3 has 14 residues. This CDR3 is CASSSRTGYSPLHF. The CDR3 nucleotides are TGTGCCAGTAGTTCCCGGACAGGGTATTCACCCCTCCACTTT.

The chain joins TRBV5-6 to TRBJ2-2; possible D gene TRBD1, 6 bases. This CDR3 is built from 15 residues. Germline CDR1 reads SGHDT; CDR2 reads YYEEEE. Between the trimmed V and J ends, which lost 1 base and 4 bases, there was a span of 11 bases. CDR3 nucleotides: TGTGCCAGCAGCTTGAAAGGGGGAGTCACCGGGGAGCTGTTTTTT. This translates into CASSLKGGVTGELFF.

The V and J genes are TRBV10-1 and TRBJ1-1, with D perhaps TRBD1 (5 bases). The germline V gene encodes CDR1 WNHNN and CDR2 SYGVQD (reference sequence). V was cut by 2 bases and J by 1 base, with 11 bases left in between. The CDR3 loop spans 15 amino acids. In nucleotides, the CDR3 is TGCGCCAGCAGTGAGGGGGGGTCCGAGAACACTGAAGCTTTCTTT. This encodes CASSEGGSENTEAFF.

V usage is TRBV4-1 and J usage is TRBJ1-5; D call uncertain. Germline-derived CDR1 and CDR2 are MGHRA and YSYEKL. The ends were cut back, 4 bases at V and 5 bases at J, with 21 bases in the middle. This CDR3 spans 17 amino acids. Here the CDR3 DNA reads TGCGCCAGCAGCCCAGAAGGAGGCGGGTGGGGAGATCAGCCCCAGCATTTT. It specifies CASSPEGGGWGDQPQHF.

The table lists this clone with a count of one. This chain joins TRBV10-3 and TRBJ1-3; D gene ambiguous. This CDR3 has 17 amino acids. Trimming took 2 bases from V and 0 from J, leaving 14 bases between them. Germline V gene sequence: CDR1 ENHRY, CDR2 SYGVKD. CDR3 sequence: CAISEGPAAHSGNTIYF. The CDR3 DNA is TGTGCCATCAGTGAGGGGCCTGCAGCACACTCTGGAAACACCATATATTTT.